This T cell receptor beta chain was sequenced in a study of human T cells and chemical hapten exposure. Study outcomes and limitations: The study found that DPC sensitization did not change TCRs above 1 in 1000 frequency. In the PT1 data, expanded TCR counts showed a positive correlation with patch test score.

The sample's time point: patch test 2, 6 weeks after DPC sensitization. Treatment defined: therapeutic diphenylcyclopropenone sensitization with weekly scalp DPC. The library tagged individual cDNA molecules with unique molecular identifiers. Source study methods: Per-sample TCR counts ranged from 23,224 to 690,600, median around 88,000. Using its own MiXCR run on the RACE reads, TCRdb lists one record per CDR3 protein. TCRdb's processing, not the authors' own work, is the source of the V and J calls. The table has under 85,000 distinct CDR3 sequences, 10% seen once. This clonotype was recorded at least ten times. Its cognate antigen is unknown. There are 14 residues in the CDR3. Germline V gene sequence: CDR1 MNHEY, CDR2 SMNVEV (reference sequence). J gave up 1 base and V 6 bases, and 5 bases lay outside the gene matches.

The receptor was isolated from a woman aged 50 to 60 with alopecia areata. Some clones in this sample may be carry-over from other donors' samples. The sequenced sample was whole blood, obtained in connection with sensitization to the hapten diphenylcyclopropenone (DPC). This chain joins TRBV27 and TRBJ1-1, with 7 bases fitting TRBD1. The DNA for the CDR3 is TGTGCCAGCAGGTCAGGGGGAACGAACACTGAAGCTTTCTTT. Amino acid sequence: CASRSGGTNTEAFF.